Listed here is a single T cell receptor (beta chain). This sample was taken from a study of identifying expanded T cells in peripheral blood. Sequencing used immunoSEQ multiplex PCR; TCRdb keeps in-frame clones, though not all of them. Seen here are tens of thousands of clones, around 90% observed once, and the top ten hold approximately 5.4%. J was trimmed by 7 bases and V by 6 bases; bases with no gene match: 8. Per the germline V gene, CDR1 is MNHNS and CDR2 is SASEGT. This CDR3 has 13 residues. This chain joins TRBV6-1 and TRBJ1-1; 7 bases are shared with TRBD1. Sequenced material: blood. The clonotype was recovered from a person between 18 and 75 years old in good health. The CDR3 DNA follows: TGTGCCAGCAGCGAGGACAGGCTGGGTGAAGCTTTCTTT. This encodes CASSEDRLGEAFF.